These 5 T cell receptor beta chains were all obtained from the same sample, sequenced in a study of OX40 agonist ivuxolimab in advanced cancers. Generated by immunoSEQ multiplex PCR, the TCRdb table keeps only in-frame clones and is missing some. The sample shows about 82,000 clones, around 78% of them seen only once. The sample in question was CD4+ or CD8+ T cells sorted from blood, obtained in a trial of the OX40 agonist ivuxolimab. These receptors were obtained from an adult with an advanced solid tumor such as melanoma, head and neck, liver or kidney cancer.

As concerns this clone: The junction differs from germline at one of its ends, possibly a read error. V is TRBV4-2 and J is TRBJ1-6, with unresolved D. The CDR3 contains 17 residues. Germline V CDR1 and CDR2: LGHNA, YNFKEQ. Here the CDR3 DNA reads TGTGCCAGCAGCCCGCACACAACAGCACCTTCTAATTCACCCCCCCACTTT. It translates to CASSPHTTAPSNSPPHF.

V is TRBV19 and J is TRBJ2-6; D is unresolved. The germline V gene has CDR1 LNHDA and CDR2 SQIVND (reference sequence). Between the trimmed V and J ends, which lost 3 bases and 0 bases, there was a span of 12 bases. The CDR3 runs to 17 residues. The CDR3 DNA sequence: TGTGCCAGTAGTATTAGGGCAGTAGACTCTGGGGCCAACGTCCTGACTTTC. Its protein is CASSIRAVDSGANVLTF.

This CDR3 reads CASGTGFF. In DNA, the CDR3 is TGTGCCAGCGGAACGGGGTTCTTC. J is TRBJ2-1 and V is TRBV7-2, with unresolved D. Looked up from germline, CDR1 is SGHTA and CDR2 is FQGNSA. V dropped 8 bases and J dropped 15 bases, with 8 bases sitting between them. This CDR3 has 8 residues.

The chain combines TRBV6-1 with TRBJ2-1; 11 bases map to TRBD2. Trimming at V came to 6 bases and at J to 3 bases, leaving 1 base not matched to a gene. Germline CDR1 and CDR2: MNHNS and SASEGT. There are 14 residues in the CDR3. The CDR3 DNA reads TGTGCCAGCAGGCTAGCGGGGGGCTACAATGAGCAGTTCTTC. The encoded protein is CASRLAGGYNEQFF.

The genes are TRBV7-7 and TRBJ2-5; no firm D call. V was shortened by 0 bases and J by 7 bases, with 12 bases between the two germline ends. This CDR3 comprises 14 residues. The germline V gene encodes CDR1 SSHAT and CDR2 FNYEAQ (reference sequence). The CDR3 reads CASSLASRSGTQYF. The CDR3 nucleotides are TGTGCCAGCAGCTTAGCTTCCCGATCTGGGACCCAGTACTTC. Looking up the rest from reference TRBV7-7 and TRBJ2-5 gives the full variable domain: GAGVSQSPRYKVTKRGQDVTLRCDPISSHATLYWYQQALGQGPEFLTYFNYEAQPDKSGLPSDRFSAERPEGSISTLTIQRTEQRDSAMYRCASSLASRSGTQYFGPGTRLLVL.